The present entry profiles one T cell receptor beta chain with its context. The data were obtained in a study of blood T cell repertoires in COVID-19. Study background: Samples representing acute and convalescent COVID-19 were sourced from the United States, Italy and Spain.

In germline, CDR1 is SGDLS, CDR2 YYNGEE. This CDR3 has 15 amino acids. J gave up 5 bases and V 2 bases, and 6 bases lay outside the gene matches. In the authors' workflow: The authors estimated nucleated cell counts from reference gene primer amplification. Sequencing was performed with immunoSEQ multiplex PCR; in TCRdb, only in-frame clones are kept and a portion is missing. That table furnishes V, J and clone size, whereas the DNA furnished D and trimming. Altogether more than 20,000 clones are present, roughly nine tenths being singletons, with the ten largest covering approximately 24%. Sequenced input: peripheral blood. This receptor was taken from a human donor with active COVID-19. The donor label of this sample is uncertain. The V call is TRBV9, the J call TRBJ2-5; TRBD2 agrees at 10 bases. The CDR3 loop is CASSVSAGGLETQYF. CDR3 coding DNA: TGTGCCAGCAGCGTCTCAGCGGGGGGGTTGGAGACCCAGTACTTC.